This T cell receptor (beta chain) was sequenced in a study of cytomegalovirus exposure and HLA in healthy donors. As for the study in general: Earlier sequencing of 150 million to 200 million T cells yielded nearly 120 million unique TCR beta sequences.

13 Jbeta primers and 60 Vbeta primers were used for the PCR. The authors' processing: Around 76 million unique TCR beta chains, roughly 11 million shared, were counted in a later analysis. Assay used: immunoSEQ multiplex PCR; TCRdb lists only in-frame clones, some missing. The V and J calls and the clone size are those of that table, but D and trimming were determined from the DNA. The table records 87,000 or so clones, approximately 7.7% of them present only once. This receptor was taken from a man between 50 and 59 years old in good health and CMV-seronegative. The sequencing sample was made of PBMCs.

The CDR3 sequence: CAWSVLAGSGEQFF. The CDR3 DNA is TGTGCCTGGAGTGTACTGGCGGGATCGGGTGAGCAGTTCTTC. The rearrangement uses TRBV30 and TRBJ2-1, with a possible D match to TRBD2 (6 bases). This CDR3 has 14 residues. V was cut by 0 bases and J by 9 bases, with 15 bases left in between. The germline V gene encodes CDR1 GTSNPN and CDR2 SVGIG (reference sequence).